This T cell receptor (beta chain) was identified in a study of shared clonotypes between healthy human individuals (dated by TCRdb to the early 2020s). A note on the overall study: The cohort included a few men and two women between 18 and 49 years of age. Leukapheresis yielded between about 0.85 and 9 billion PBMCs per donor. Different laboratories and diverse techniques were used to prepare libraries and sequence TCR repertoires, to increase sequencing depth and limit assay-specific biases. The study deeply sequenced blood TCR repertoires of five healthy adults to estimate repertoire size and the extent of clonotype sharing between individuals. Here is what the overall study found, with its caveats: Because the study included a small number of donors, the genetic and exposure-history diversity represented was limited. Sampling was limited to blood, and TCR repertoires in tissue likely differ from TCR repertoires in blood. Based on pairwise subsampling, the degree of clonotype sharing among donors was expected to be affected by sequencing depth.

Notes on this clone: Which antigen it targets is not known. Per-nucleotide qualities are absent, and no much larger clonotype sits a single base away.

TCR CDR3 regions were amplified from genomic DNA by multiplex PCR using the deep immunoSEQ assay. Extracted genomic DNA from each cell subset was distributed evenly across all wells of several immunoSEQ 96-well plates, and each plate was treated as a replicate. For unsorted PBMC, 300 ng genomic DNA, equal to 32,000 or so T cell genomes, was loaded into each replicate PCR. Ten immunoSEQ deep assay plates were used to sequence unsorted PBMC genomic DNA. Purified libraries were measured with a Qubit 3.0 fluorometer, size-checked on a Bioanalyzer 2100, and measured again with the KAPA Library Quantification kit. Every immunoSEQ 96-well plate was sequenced on a separate single-read 150-cycle Illumina NextSeq 550 flow cell. The study's processing was this. The immunoSEQ output contained only junctional sequences without quality scores, so filtering could not match that applied to full-length reads. To assign V/J genes and CDR3, sequences were annotated using PyIR, a Python wrapper for IgBLAST v1.9, with IMGT germline references. Reads with weak V/J assignments (E-value above 1e-6), missing CDR3, stop codons, out-of-frame junctions, or ambiguous translated residues were removed. V3J clonotypes were defined as sequences sharing an identical inferred V gene, J gene, and CDR3 amino acid sequence. Percentage overlap between repertoires was computed as shared unique clonotypes divided by the size of the smaller repertoire. Three approaches were used to assess repertoire richness: RTK rarefaction, the Chao1 estimator, and Recon v2.1 estimates of unobserved clonotypes. TCRdb obtained this table from immuneACCESS and retained in-frame rearrangements with V and J assigned. These tables miss some clones; where compared with another copy, unresolved V genes account for less than half of the shortfall, and the remainder is unexplained. D and trimming come from the DNA, and the V and J calls and clone size come from that table. The sample has about 480,000 clones on record, 79% of them singletons. Of the sample, 13% falls within the top ten clones.

Donors were healthy HIV-negative adults with no recently reported acute infections or vaccinations. Only Caucasian adults living in Nashville, Tennessee, USA were represented among the donors. For unsorted samples, roughly 91 million PBMCs were counted, and genomic DNA was extracted using the QIAamp DNA Blood Mini kit. After blood collection by leukapheresis, PBMCs were isolated using Ficoll-Histopaque density gradient centrifugation and then cryopreserved in the vapor phase of liquid nitrogen. Based on the germline V gene, the CDR1 and CDR2 sequences are SGHRS and YFSETQ. At the junction V is shortened by 4 bases and J by 6 bases; bases outside the gene matches: 6. Its CDR3 holds 14 amino acids, cysteine through phenylalanine. CDR3 DNA is the only sequence kept; it has 42 bases, read in frame from the first base.

In this chain, TRBV5-1 is recombined with TRBJ2-3; 9 nucleotides in the junction match TRBD1. Sequenced material: PBMCs. The source of this sequence is a woman aged 40-49 years in good health. Some clones in this sample may be carry-over from other donors' samples. CDR3 region: CASSPGTGFDTQYF. The nucleotide sequence is given as TGCGCCAGCAGCCCCGGGACAGGGTTCGATACGCAGTATTTT.